These T cell receptor beta chains were read from a single sample in a study of CD4 T cells in relation to SARS-CoV-2 and coronaviruses. Measured with immunoSEQ multiplex PCR; TCRdb has only the in-frame clones, and not every one. Of some 35,000 clones listed, roughly 88% are singletons. The sequencing input was memory CD4+ T cells from PBMCs. The receptor source for this set is an adult with COVID-19. Each CDR3 is given with its conserved first and last residue. Each record gives: clone size, V gene, D gene, J gene, CDR3 DNA, CDR3 protein. D genes are given only for firm matches. Some rows mark clone size as missing; the rest say once, few, many or name a class of expanded clone.

>few|TRBV10-1|-|TRBJ1-2
TGCGCCAGCAGGCCCGGGTCTAACTATGGCTACACCTTC
CASRPGSNYGYTF
>-|TRBV4-1|-|TRBJ1-2
TGCGCCAGCAGCCAAGGGCGAGGGGCCTACAACTATGGCTACACCTTC
CASSQGRGAYNYGYTF
>-|TRBV28|TRBD1|TRBJ2-7
TGTGCCAGCAGTCCCCGGGACAGGCCCTACGAGCAGTACTTC
CASSPRDRPYEQYF
>-|TRBV18|-|TRBJ2-7
TGTGCCAGCTCACCACCGGTGGCAGCTTCCTACGAGCAGTACTTC
CASSPPVAASYEQYF
>-|TRBV2|TRBD2|TRBJ2-3
TGTGCCAGCAGTGAAACGACTAGCGGGGGGTCAGATACGCAGTATTTT
CASSETTSGGSDTQYF
>-|TRBV19|TRBD1|TRBJ2-1
TGTGCCAGTAGGCATGACAGGGTGTCCTACAATGAGCAGTTCTTC
CASRHDRVSYNEQFF
>-|TRBV3-1/TRBV3-2|-|TRBJ1-5
TGTGCCAGCAGCCAAGATCCGGCGGCGGCAGGAACTTATCAGCCCCAGCATTTT
CASSQDPAAAGTYQPQHF
>-|TRBV3-1/TRBV3-2|-|TRBJ1-1
TGTGCCAGCAGCCAGGGTAGGGGCACTGAAGCTTTCTTT
CASSQGRGTEAFF
>-|TRBV9|-|TRBJ2-3
TGTGTTGCGGGGGCGGGCACAGATACGCAGTATTTT
CVAGAGTDTQYF
>-|TRBV13|-|TRBJ1-3
TGTGCCAACTCCCTCACGGGATTAGGGAAAAACACCATATATTTT
CANSLTGLGKNTIYF
>-|TRBV7-9|-|TRBJ2-3
TGTGCCAGCAGCAGTTCTAGGGGTTACACAGATACGCAGTATTTT
CASSSSRGYTDTQYF
>-|TRBV6-6|TRBD2|TRBJ2-6
TGTGCCAGCAGCCCTAGCGGGGGTAGGGCCAACGTCCTGACTTTC
CASSPSGGRANVLTF
>once|TRBV7-3|TRBD1|TRBJ2-2
TGTGCCAGCAGCTCGAACAGGGGGCGCGGCACCGGGGAGCTGTTTTTT
CASSSNRGRGTGELFF
>-|TRBV12-5|TRBD2|TRBJ2-3
TGTGCTAGTGGTTTGGAAGCGGGGGCCAAGGGAACGCAGTATTTT
CASGLEAGAKGTQYF
>-|TRBV5-5|-|TRBJ2-3
TGTGCCAGCAGCTTGGGGGAAGACACAGATACGCAGTATTTT
CASSLGEDTDTQYF
>-|TRBV6-5|-|TRBJ2-7
TGTGCCAGCAGTTACTCCAGGGTAAGGGTCTACGAGCAGTACTTC
CASSYSRVRVYEQYF
>-|TRBV4-3|-|TRBJ2-3
TGCGCCAGCAGCCAATTGCTTTCGGGCACAGATACGCAGTATTTT
CASSQLLSGTDTQYF
>-|TRBV5-1|TRBD1|TRBJ2-5
TGCGCCAGCAGCCCGGGACAGGGTGTAGAGACCCAGTACTTC
CASSPGQGVETQYF
>few|TRBV7-3|-|TRBJ1-1
TGTGCCAGCCGTTCGGGGGCATACACTGAAGCTTTCTTT
CASRSGAYTEAFF
>-|TRBV5-4|TRBD1|TRBJ1-3
TGTGCCAGCAGCCCGGGGACAGGGGGTCCGGCGGCTGGAAACACCATATATTTT
CASSPGTGGPAAGNTIYF
>-|TRBV18|-|TRBJ1-1
TGTGCCAGCGACATGACAGGTATGAACACTGAAGCTTTCTTT
CASDMTGMNTEAFF
>-|TRBV7-3|-|TRBJ1-5
TGTGCCAGCAGCTTAGGGGGAGCGGATCAGCCCCAGCATTTT
CASSLGGADQPQHF
>-|TRBV14|-|TRBJ2-5
TGTGCCAGCAGCCAAGCAGGGTTGGTGGAGACCCAGTACTTC
CASSQAGLVETQYF
>-|TRBV7-3|-|TRBJ2-2
TGTGCCAGCAGCGTCGTAAGTGGGACCGGGGAGCTGTTTTTT
CASSVVSGTGELFF
>-|TRBV12-5|-|TRBJ2-2
TGTGCTAGTGGTTTGGTCTTACCTGGGGGACAGAACACCGGGGAGCTGTTTTTT
CASGLVLPGGQNTGELFF
>-|TRBV6-5|TRBD1|TRBJ1-5
TGTGCCAGCAGGAGGACAGGGGGTAATCAGCCCCAGCATTTT
CASRRTGGNQPQHF
>-|TRBV4-1|TRBD1|TRBJ2-5
TGCGCCAGCAGCCAAGAGAGTGGAGCAGGGGGAGCAGGGACCCAGTACTTC
CASSQESGAGGAGTQYF
>-|TRBV7-6|TRBD2|TRBJ2-2
TGTGCCAGCAGCTTGATCGGACTAGGCACCGGGGAGCTGTTTTTT
CASSLIGLGTGELFF
>-|TRBV11-2|-|TRBJ1-2
TGTGCCAGCAGCCCCGTGCGGGGTAACGGCTACACCTTC
CASSPVRGNGYTF
>-|TRBV6-5|-|TRBJ1-2
TGTGCCAGCAGATGGGACGGCAACTATGGCTACACCTTC
CASRWDGNYGYTF
>-|TRBV2|-|TRBJ1-5
TGTGCCAGCAGCCCAAGTAGTCATAGCAATCAGCCCCAGCATTTT
CASSPSSHSNQPQHF